These 21 T cell receptor beta chains were all obtained from the same sample, sequenced in a study of control samples from healthy donors and cancer patients. The method was immunoSEQ multiplex PCR; TCRdb's version includes in-frame clones alone and lacks a portion of them. This sample has 75,000 to 95,000 clones, with more than 70% found just once. Sequencing was done on a sample of blood. The receptors here all came from a woman in her 50s in good health.

V usage is TRBV3-1 (or the pseudogene TRBV3-2) and J usage is TRBJ1-2; no definite D call. Germline V gene data show CDR1 as LGHDT and CDR2 as YNNKEL (reference sequence). The CDR3 is 12 amino acids. Trimming removed 3 bases at V and 2 bases at J, with 4 bases between. The CDR3 loop reads CASSHGNYGYTF. CDR3 nucleotide sequence: TGTGCCAGCAGCCACGGCAACTATGGCTACACCTTC.

This rearrangement joins TRBV6-5 to TRBJ1-2; 12 nucleotides agree with TRBD1. Germline V gene sequence: CDR1 MNHEY, CDR2 SVGAGI. The CDR3 has 15 residues. V lost 8 bases, J lost 2 bases, and 6 bases stayed unmatched. CDR3 DNA sequence: TGTGCCAGCGCTTCTGGGACAGGGGGCAACTATGGCTACACCTTC. Translated, it gives CASASGTGGNYGYTF.

The chain recombines TRBV7-2 with TRBJ1-1; a possible D gene is TRBD1 (6 bases). The CDR3 has 15 residues. The V and J ends lost 1 base and 0 bases respectively, with 9 bases between them. The germline V gene has CDR1 SGHTA and CDR2 FQGNSA. CDR3 nucleotides: TGTGCCAGCAGCTTAGGAGGGGGGATGAACACTGAAGCTTTCTTT. Translating gives CASSLGGGMNTEAFF.

The chain is built from TRBV3-1 (or the pseudogene TRBV3-2) and TRBJ1-2, with 12 positions matching TRBD1. Germline V gene sequence: CDR1 LGHDT, CDR2 YNNKEL (reference sequence). There are 16 residues in the CDR3. J lost 2 bases, V lost 7 bases, and 8 bases had no gene match. The CDR3 DNA sequence: TGTGCCAGCACAACTGGGGGACAGGGGGCAAACTATGGCTACACCTTC. Translation gives CASTTGGQGANYGYTF.

This chain connects TRBV2 to TRBJ2-3, with 10 positions matching TRBD2. The CDR3 loop spans 16 amino acids. V dropped 4 bases and J dropped 0; count of bases not matched to a gene: 4. Germline V CDR1 and CDR2: SNHLY, FYNNEI. CDR3 DNA sequence: TGTGCCAGCAGTGGAGCGGGGGGGCCTAGCACAGATACGCAGTATTTT. Amino acids: CASSGAGGPSTDTQYF.

The CDR3 spells CAWSVARNTIYF. The CDR3 DNA follows: TGTGCCTGGAGTGTAGCCCGAAACACCATATATTTT. This rearrangement joins TRBV30 to TRBJ1-3; no clear D gene. This CDR3 comprises 12 residues. Trimming took off 0 bases at V and 5 bases at J, with 5 bases between the two ends. Germline V gene sequence: CDR1 GTSNPN, CDR2 SVGIG (reference sequence).

V is TRBV6-5 and J is TRBJ2-3; weak D call: TRBD2 (6 bases). The CDR3 length is 15 residues. CDR1 is MNHEY, CDR2 SVGAGI, per germline. Trimming stripped 6 bases from V and 6 bases from J, with 19 bases between. This CDR3 is CASREGPGWSDTQYF. The CDR3 bases are TGTGCCAGCAGGGAGGGGCCCGGCTGGAGTGATACGCAGTATTTT.

This clone appeared once. V is TRBV6-5 and J is TRBJ1-6; unclear D gene. The CDR3 extends over 15 amino acids. Trimming shortened V by 2 bases and J by 6 bases, and 11 bases separated the two germline ends. Per germline, CDR1 MNHEY and CDR2 SVGAGI. In DNA form, the CDR3 reads TGTGCCAGCAGTTACAGGTTTACTGCTAATTCACCCCTCCACTTT. As protein: CASSYRFTANSPLHF.

This chain uses TRBV19 with TRBJ1-1; a weak D match, TRBD1 (5 bases). The CDR3 sequence is 14 residues long. CDR1 is LNHDA and CDR2 is SQIVND in the germline V gene (reference sequence). Trimming removed 6 bases at V and 4 bases at J, with 15 bases between. The DNA for the CDR3 is TGTGCCAGTAGATTCCAGGGATTTGGCACTGAAGCTTTCTTT. This encodes CASRFQGFGTEAFF.

The chain carries TRBV28 and TRBJ1-2; TRBD1 might be the D (5 bases). Trimming took off 4 bases at V and 6 bases at J, with 15 bases between the two ends. Germline V gene data show CDR1 as MDHEN and CDR2 as SYDVKM. The CDR3 length is 14 residues. The CDR3 nucleotides are TGTGCCAGCAGTTATACAGGTGCCGGGGATGGCTACACCTTC. Protein product: CASSYTGAGDGYTF.

The J gene is TRBJ1-2, the V gene TRBV25-1; perhaps TRBD1 as D (6 bases). This CDR3 region has 13 residues. V lost 7 bases to trimming and J lost 4 bases, with 13 bases between them. The germline V gene encodes CDR1 MGHDK and CDR2 SYGVNS. Here the CDR3 DNA reads TGTGCCAGCAACGCAGGGACAATCTATGGCTACACCTTC. Translation gives CASNAGTIYGYTF.

The chain has TRBV6-5 and TRBJ2-1; D not resolved. This CDR3 is built from 13 residues. V gave up 8 bases and J gave up 0 bases, with 8 bases separating them. Germline V lookup: CDR1 MNHEY, CDR2 SVGAGI. The CDR3 DNA reads as TGTGCCAGCTACGATAGCTCCTACAATGAGCAGTTCTTC. Translated: CASYDSSYNEQFF.

This chain connects TRBV2 to TRBJ1-5; possibly TRBD1 for D (5 bases). The germline V and J ends were trimmed by 6 bases and 10 bases, with 16 bases remaining between them. CDR1 is SNHLY and CDR2 is FYNNEI in the germline V gene. The CDR3 is made up of 13 amino acids. In DNA, the CDR3 is TGTGCCAGCAGCAACCCCAGGGATGGCCCCCAGCATTTT. As protein: CASSNPRDGPQHF.

This chain links TRBV18 with TRBJ1-3; no clear D. CDR3 size: 15 residues. Germline V gene lookup returns CDR1 KGHSH and CDR2 LQKENI. V lost 3 bases, J lost 3 bases, and 12 bases lay in between. This chain's CDR3 is CASSPTNRGGNTIYF. CDR3 coding DNA: TGTGCCAGCTCACCGACGAACCGAGGTGGAAACACCATATATTTT.

This clone was recorded once. The chain joins TRBV6-5 to TRBJ2-5; weak D call: TRBD2 (5 bases). Trimming took 2 bases from V and 4 from J, leaving 14 bases between them. The germline V gene has CDR1 MNHEY and CDR2 SVGAGI. This CDR3 has 15 amino acids. The CDR3 DNA sequence: TGTGCCAGCAGTTACGACTGGGCGGGCATAGAGACCCAGTACTTC. This gives the protein CASSYDWAGIETQYF.

CDR3 coding DNA: TGTGCCACTTCCTTACGGACTGAAGCTTTCTTT. It encodes CATSLRTEAFF. V is TRBV7-9 and J is TRBJ1-1; D unclear. Germline CDR1 is SEHNR and CDR2 is FQNEAQ (reference sequence). Trimming took 10 bases from V and 5 from J, leaving 11 bases between them. This CDR3 is built from 11 residues.

V usage is TRBV2 and J usage is TRBJ1-5; D might be TRBD1 (5 bases). V shed 2 bases and J shed 6 bases, with 14 bases lying between them. This CDR3 region has 15 residues. Germline V lookup: CDR1 SNHLY, CDR2 FYNNEI. In DNA form, the CDR3 reads TGTGCCAGCAGTGAATGGGGGGGGGTCATTCAGCCCCAGCATTTT. This gives the protein CASSEWGGVIQPQHF.

The chain is built from TRBV4-1 and TRBJ1-2; D not certain. CDR1 and CDR2 from the germline V gene are MGHRA and YSYEKL. V shed 3 bases and J shed 8 bases, with 16 bases lying between them. The CDR3 is 14 residues long. The CDR3 region is CASSHFSGEGGYTF. The CDR3 coding sequence is TGCGCCAGCAGCCATTTCTCCGGAGAAGGAGGCTACACCTTC.

The V gene is TRBV30, the J gene TRBJ2-6; D is possibly TRBD1 (6 bases). Per germline, CDR1 GTSNPN and CDR2 SVGIG (reference sequence). V lost 3 bases and J lost 11, with 11 bases in between. CDR3 length: 12 amino acids. CDR3 nucleotides: TGTGCCTGGAGCGGGACACCGGACGTCCTGACTTTC. Its protein product is CAWSGTPDVLTF.

This chain links TRBV28 with TRBJ2-1; the match to TRBD2 covers 8 bases. CDR3 length: 14 residues. Germline loops: CDR1 MDHEN, CDR2 SYDVKM. Unmatched junction bases numbered 10, after V lost 6 bases and J lost 9 bases. In nucleotides, the CDR3 is TGTGCCAGCAGCCGAACCGGGACTAGGGGTGAGCAGTTCTTC. This gives the protein CASSRTGTRGEQFF.

This chain joins TRBV11-2 and TRBJ1-1; no definite D call. The germline CDR1 and CDR2 sequences are SGHAT and FQNNGV. V gave up 3 bases and J gave up 3 bases, with 8 bases separating them. The CDR3 loop spans 13 amino acids. For the CDR3, the DNA is TGTGCCAGCAGCTTGATTGGGGACACTGAAGCTTTCTTT. This gives the protein CASSLIGDTEAFF.